This TCR beta chain originates from a study of blood T cell repertoires in COVID-19. Study-level information: From T cells, B-cell-depleted T cells, or PBMCs came the material, which was cDNA or gDNA.

Measured with immunoSEQ multiplex PCR; TCRdb has only the in-frame clones, and not every one. Of 450,000 to 500,000 clones in the sample, roughly nine tenths were seen once. The sample was PBMCs or T cells enriched from blood (not recorded which). This TCR derives from a woman younger than 35 who had recovered from COVID-19.

Here the CDR3 DNA reads TGTGCCAGCAGCTCCAACCCGGCGACGGGCAGACTATACAATGAGCAGTTCTTC. Its protein product is CASSSNPATGRLYNEQFF. This rearrangement joins TRBV11-2 to TRBJ2-1, with D perhaps TRBD2 (5 bases). Trimming cost V 4 bases and J 4 bases, with 23 bases left between them. Germline V CDR1 and CDR2: SGHAT, FQNNGV. This CDR3 region has 18 residues.